One and the same sample provided the 11 T cell receptor beta chains below, sequenced in a study of tumor and adjacent non-tumor tissue in lung cancer. No cell sorting was done before RNA was extracted from the tissue. TCRbeta libraries were built with three rounds of nested PCR, modified from ARM-PCR. MiXCR, run by TCRdb on the multiplex PCR reads, gives a single entry per CDR3 protein. The sample lists 60,000 to 85,000 distinct CDR3 sequences, 80% occurring once. The sample consisted of lung tumor tissue. All receptors derive from a woman between 45 and 60 years old with non-small cell lung cancer.

This chain uses TRBV11-2 with TRBJ2-1; D may be TRBD1 (6 bases). The V end was cut by 9 bases, the J end by 15 bases, with 18 bases between. The CDR3 covers 11 residues. Per germline, CDR1 SGHAT and CDR2 FQNNGV. In DNA form, the CDR3 reads TGTGCCAGTAGGTCCGGGACAATAGGGTTCTTC. Amino acids: CASRSGTIGFF. Full variable domain (remainder filled in from reference TRBV11-2 and TRBJ2-1): EAGVAQSPRYKIIEKRQSVAFWCNPISGHATLYWYQQILGQGPKLLIQFQNNGVVDDSQLPKDRFSAERLKGVDSTLKIQPAKLEDSAVYLCASRSGTIGFFGPGTRLTVL.

This chain connects TRBV27 to TRBJ1-2; 7 bases fit TRBD1. V dropped 4 bases and J dropped 6; count of bases not matched to a gene: 11. This CDR3 comprises 15 residues. Germline lookup yields CDR1 MNHEY and CDR2 SMNVEV (reference sequence). CDR3 nucleotides: TGTGCCAGCAGTTCCTCGGGACAGTGCGGAGATGGCTACACCTTC. It translates to CASSSSGQCGDGYTF.

As concerns this clonotype: At one end, the junction sequence differs from germline, possibly due to a read error. This CDR3 is CSARNSVERQTEYF. The CDR3 nucleotides are TGCAGTGCTAGAAACTCTGTGGAGCGGCAGACCGAGTACTTC. The chain carries TRBV20-1 and TRBJ2-5; TRBD2 is a possible D gene (5 bases). The CDR3 is made up of 14 amino acids. Germline CDR1 is DFQATT and CDR2 is SNEGSKA (reference sequence).

This clonotype appeared a single time. One junction end does not reproduce the germline sequence, and a read error may be involved. The J gene is TRBJ2-4, the V gene TRBV6-2 or TRBV6-3; D is possibly TRBD1 or TRBD2 (5 bases each). The CDR3 loop spans 14 amino acids. Per the germline V gene, CDR1 is MNHEY and CDR2 is SVGEGT. CDR3 loop: CVSSYRGEVDIQYF. The CDR3 DNA sequence: TGTGTCAGCAGTTACCGAGGGGAAGTGGACATTCAGTACTTC.

Worth noting for this clonotype: One junction end disagrees with the germline gene, perhaps due to a read error. The CDR3 sequence: CSAELTGGTYEQNF. CDR3 nucleotide sequence: TGCAGTGCGGAACTAACGGGAGGAACCTACGAGCAGAACTTC. This chain joins TRBV20-1 and TRBJ2-7; 7 bases fit TRBD2. Germline assignment: CDR1 DFQATT and CDR2 SNEGSKA (reference sequence). CDR3 size: 14 residues.

This clonotype was seen only a few times. This may be a read error, as it is one base from a much larger clone. Here the CDR3 reads CVIQRTSGNTIYF. In DNA form, the CDR3 reads TGTGTCATTCAAAGGACGTCTGGAAACACCATATATTTT. The chain is built from TRBV12-3 or TRBV12-4 and TRBJ1-3; D gene ambiguous. The CDR3 length is 13 residues.

This clonotype was found a few times. The chain uses TRBV6-1 and TRBJ2-2; tentatively, D is TRBD2 (5 bases). Germline CDR1 and CDR2: MNHNS and SASEGT. This CDR3 contains 15 residues. Trimming pared 4 bases from V and 13 bases from J, leaving 22 bases between. CDR3 in DNA: TGTGCCAGCAGTGTTGACGCCGCGAACACCGGAGGGCTGTTTTTT. Translating it yields CASSVDAANTGGLFF.

Comments on this clonotype: At one end, the junction sequence differs from germline, possibly due to a read error. The chain has TRBV6-6 and TRBJ2-1, with unresolved D. CDR3 size: 14 residues. CDR1 is MNHNY and CDR2 is SVGAGI in the germline V gene (reference sequence). In DNA, the CDR3 is TGTGCCAGCAGTATGGTGAGCTCCTACAATGGGCAGTTATTC. It translates to CASSMVSSYNGQLF.

In regard to this clonotype: The conserved phenylalanine or tryptophan is not found at the CDR3 terminus, so this likely reflects a read error. CDR3: CASSLAKRNCQETQYY. The CDR3 region has the DNA TGCGCCAGCAGCCTAGCCAAGAGGAACTGCCAAGAGACCCAGTACTAC. The chain links TRBV4-1 to TRBJ2-5, with no clear D. Trimming stripped 4 bases from V and 1 base from J, with 16 bases between. The germline CDR1 and CDR2 sequences are MGHRA and YSYEKL. The CDR3 runs to 16 residues.

The CDR3 reads CASSRTGRVTDTQYF. DNA for the CDR3: TGTGCCAGCAGCCGGACAGGGAGGGTCACAGATACGCAGTATTTT. The chain links TRBV6-5 to TRBJ2-3; D perhaps matches TRBD1 (8 bases). CDR3 length: 15 amino acids. CDR1 MNHEY and CDR2 SVGAGI come from the germline V gene. With 6 bases removed from V and 2 bases from J, the gap between germline ends came to 15 bases.

This clonotype was observed a few times. A read error may be the cause here, since a much bigger clone is one base away. V and J are TRBV28 and TRBJ2-4, with TRBD2 identical over 14 bases. J lost 2 bases, V lost 4 bases, and 7 bases had no gene match. The CDR3 runs 18 residues. Per the germline V gene, CDR1 is MDHEN and CDR2 is SYDVKM. Written as DNA, the CDR3 is TGTGCCAGCAGTTCATTAGGACTAGCGGGAGGTCCCAAAAACATTCAGTACTTC. Protein: CASSSLGLAGGPKNIQYF.